One and the same sample provided the 29 T cell receptor beta chains below, sequenced in a study of T cell repertoires in cytomegalovirus infection. TCRdb ran MiXCR on the reads and lists one entry per CDR3 protein. The sample lists 200,000 to 300,000 distinct CDR3 sequences, 9% to 15% seen once, with approximately 1.8% in the top ten. Input material: PBMCs. The source of these receptors is a human donor in good health (CMV status not recorded). Some clones in this sample may be carry-over from other donors' samples.

A few counts support this clonotype. The CDR3 region has the DNA TGCAGTGCACCGGGAGGAGGGGCAGATACGCAGTATTTT. This encodes CSAPGGGADTQYF. V and J are TRBV20-1 and TRBJ2-3; TRBD2 agrees at 7 bases. The trim removed 6 bases at V and 4 bases at J, leaving 7 bases unmatched. Per germline, CDR1 DFQATT and CDR2 SNEGSKA (reference sequence). CDR3 length: 13 residues.

This clonotype appeared many times. The chain combines TRBV7-2 with TRBJ1-1; no firm D call. Germline V gene lookup returns CDR1 SGHTA and CDR2 FQGNSA. Trimming removed 1 base from V and 0 bases from J, with 9 bases in between. CDR3 length: 15 amino acids. Here the CDR3 DNA reads TGTGCCAGCAGCTTAGGGGCCGGCTTGAACACTGAAGCTTTCTTT. It encodes CASSLGAGLNTEAFF.

This clonotype has at least ten counts. The J gene is TRBJ2-5, the V gene TRBV7-2; 7 bases are a match to TRBD1. The length of the CDR3 is 13 residues. J lost 6 bases, V lost 5 bases, and 6 bases had no gene match. Germline CDR1 and CDR2: SGHTA and FQGNSA. The CDR3 loop reads CASSPRGLQTQYF. In DNA form, the CDR3 reads TGTGCCAGCAGCCCTAGGGGGCTACAGACCCAGTACTTC.

This clonotype was observed a handful of times. The chain recombines TRBV4-2 with TRBJ2-3; 8 bases line up with TRBD1. This CDR3 is built from 14 residues. V was clipped by 4 bases and J by 7 bases; unmatched bases: 7. CDR1 is LGHNA, CDR2 YNFKEQ, per germline. The CDR3 nucleotides read TGTGCCAGCAGCCTGGAGGACAGGGAACATACGCAGTATTTT. This sequence encodes CASSLEDREHTQYF.

The chain couples TRBV28 to TRBJ1-2; 7 nucleotides match TRBD1. CDR3 length equals 14 residues. CDR1 is MDHEN and CDR2 is SYDVKM in the germline V gene. The ends lost 2 bases at V and 7 bases at J; junction bases unmatched: 7. CDR3 in DNA: TGTGCCAGCAGTTTAAACCGACAGGGATCTGGCTACACCTTC. Translated: CASSLNRQGSGYTF.

This clonotype occurred many times. The rearrangement uses TRBV10-2 and TRBJ2-7; weak D call: TRBD2 (6 bases). V was shortened by 5 bases and J by 2 bases, with 16 bases between the two germline ends. Germline V lookup: CDR1 WSHSY, CDR2 SAAADI. CDR3 size: 15 residues. This CDR3 reads CASSPGAGLPYEQYF. As DNA, the CDR3 is TGCGCCAGCAGTCCCGGGGCGGGGCTACCCTACGAGCAGTACTTC.

This clonotype was seen ten or more times. V usage is TRBV28 and J usage is TRBJ2-3; 10 bases are shared with TRBD1. Germline CDR1 MDHEN, CDR2 SYDVKM. This CDR3 has 17 amino acids. V trimming: 3 bases; J trimming: 1 base; junction bases outside the gene matches: 7. The CDR3 region has the DNA TGTGCCAGCAGTTTGTGGGGACAGGGGAAGGGCACAGATACGCAGTATTTT. This sequence encodes CASSLWGQGKGTDTQYF.

Many counts were recorded for this clonotype. The chain combines TRBV7-2 with TRBJ2-7; 10 bases line up with TRBD2. The CDR3 extends over 15 amino acids. The trim removed 4 bases at V and 4 bases at J, leaving 7 bases unmatched. Germline-derived CDR1 and CDR2 are SGHTA and FQGNSA. The CDR3 loop reads CASSSSGGAGYEQYF. The CDR3 bases are TGTGCCAGCAGCTCAAGCGGGGGGGCGGGGTACGAGCAGTACTTC.

In its sample, this clonotype was seen many times. The chain recombines TRBV6-2 or TRBV6-3 with TRBJ1-1; weak D call: TRBD1 (6 bases). CDR1 is MNHEY, CDR2 SVGEGT, per germline. Trimming pared 5 bases from V and 4 bases from J, leaving 14 bases between. This CDR3 is built from 14 residues. The CDR3 nucleotides are TGTGCCAGCAGTCCCCGAGGGGGGATCACTGAAGCTTTCTTT. Encoded protein: CASSPRGGITEAFF.

This clonotype was picked up many times. The CDR3 DNA sequence: TGTGCCAGCAGCTTCCCAGGGCCCCGAGGGGAGCAGTTCTTC. As protein: CASSFPGPRGEQFF. This chain uses TRBV11-2 with TRBJ2-1; D may be TRBD1 or TRBD2 (5 bases each). This CDR3 has 14 residues. With 3 bases removed from V and 10 bases from J, the gap between germline ends came to 16 bases. Germline V CDR1 and CDR2: SGHAT, FQNNGV. Supplemented by reference TRBV11-2 and TRBJ2-1, the full variable domain reads EAGVAQSPRYKIIEKRQSVAFWCNPISGHATLYWYQQILGQGPKLLIQFQNNGVVDDSQLPKDRFSAERLKGVDSTLKIQPAKLEDSAVYLCASSFPGPRGEQFFGPGTRLTVL.

This clonotype appeared many times. V usage is TRBV19 and J usage is TRBJ1-1, with a possible D match to TRBD1 (5 bases). Per germline, CDR1 LNHDA and CDR2 SQIVND (reference sequence). Trimming took off 5 bases at V and 5 bases at J, with 21 bases between the two ends. This CDR3 spans 16 amino acids. CDR3 amino acids: CASSLLPGRGVTEAFF. The CDR3 DNA is TGTGCCAGTAGTCTACTCCCAGGGAGGGGAGTTACTGAAGCTTTCTTT.

This clonotype was found a few times. The chain couples TRBV29-1 to TRBJ1-2; 11 bases align to TRBD1. CDR1 SQVTM and CDR2 ANQGSEA come from the germline V gene. The CDR3 loop spans 12 amino acids. The ends lost 4 bases at V and 8 bases at J; junction bases unmatched: 3. The chain's CDR3 is CSVVDRGRGYTF. In nucleotides, the CDR3 is TGCAGCGTTGTGGACAGGGGGCGAGGCTACACCTTC.

Turning to this clonotype: Germline is not matched at one junction end, which may reflect a read error. The J gene is TRBJ2-1, the V gene TRBV27; tentatively, D is TRBD1 (6 bases). CDR1 MNHEY and CDR2 SMNVEV come from the germline V gene (reference sequence). CDR3 length: 13 residues. The CDR3 is CTSSFPSDSEQFF. In DNA form, the CDR3 reads TGTACCAGCAGTTTCCCCTCGGACAGTGAGCAGTTCTTC.

This clonotype has ten or more counts. The chain carries TRBV12-3 or TRBV12-4 and TRBJ2-4; D assignment may be TRBD1 or TRBD2 (5 bases each). Deletions cut 4 bases from V and 5 bases from J, with 15 bases between. The CDR3 has 15 residues. As DNA, the CDR3 is TGTGCCAGCAGTTCCCCAAGGGACGTACAAAACATTCAGTACTTC. Protein: CASSSPRDVQNIQYF.

This clonotype was counted at least ten times. CDR3 region: CASSSKGDRSYGYTF. The CDR3 bases are TGTGCCAGCAGCTCCAAGGGGGACAGAAGCTATGGCTACACCTTC. The chain joins TRBV7-2 to TRBJ1-2; TRBD1 aligns across 7 bases. Trimming removed 4 bases from V and 4 bases from J; junction bases left unmatched: 9. CDR1 and CDR2 (germline): SGHTA, FQGNSA. This CDR3 comprises 15 residues.

This clonotype was counted only a few times. J is TRBJ2-3 and V is TRBV10-3; D is uncertain. Germline CDR1 ENHRY, CDR2 SYGVKD. The CDR3 sequence is 11 residues long. V was shortened by 9 bases and J by 1 base, with 5 bases between the two germline ends. The CDR3 spells CAMSGTDTQYF. CDR3 nucleotide sequence: TGTGCCATGTCGGGCACAGATACGCAGTATTTT.

This clonotype has at least ten counts. This rearrangement joins TRBV12-3 or TRBV12-4 to TRBJ1-2, with D perhaps TRBD1 (5 bases). With 3 bases removed from V and 4 bases from J, the gap between germline ends came to 6 bases. This CDR3 has 12 amino acids. The CDR3 DNA reads TGTGCCAGCAGTTTTGGGGCCTATGGCTACACCTTC. Translated, it gives CASSFGAYGYTF.

About this clonotype itself: A much larger clone sits a single nucleotide away, making a read error possible. The gene calls are TRBV28 and TRBJ1-2; the D gene is possibly TRBD1 (6 bases). The V gene lost 6 bases and the J gene lost 6 bases, with 14 bases spanning the gap. This CDR3 comprises 13 residues. Germline V lookup: CDR1 MDHEN, CDR2 SYDVKM. Written as DNA, the CDR3 is TGTGCCAGCAGCCCGGACAGTCTCGATGGCTACACCTTC. It translates to CASSPDSLDGYTF.

V is TRBV6-5 and J is TRBJ2-4, with a tentative D call TRBD2 (5 bases). The germline V gene encodes CDR1 MNHEY and CDR2 SVGAGI. The CDR3 consists of 16 residues. V gave up 4 bases and J gave up 0 bases, with 13 bases separating them. The CDR3 here is CASSSFAGLAKNIQYF. In DNA form, the CDR3 reads TGTGCCAGCAGTTCCTTCGCCGGACTAGCCAAAAACATTCAGTACTTC.

A few counts support this clonotype. The V and J genes are TRBV15 and TRBJ2-3; perhaps TRBD1 as D (6 bases). V was pared by 9 bases and J by 1 base, with 14 bases between. Germline lookup yields CDR1 LNHNV and CDR2 YYDKDF (reference sequence). The CDR3 totals 14 residues. The CDR3 bases are TGTGCCACTTCCCCGGGACAACGCACAGATACGCAGTATTTT. It codes for CATSPGQRTDTQYF.

This clonotype was picked up many times. The chain is built from TRBV28 and TRBJ1-6; 8 bases are a match to TRBD1. Germline V gene data show CDR1 as MDHEN and CDR2 as SYDVKM. The CDR3 totals 13 residues. The V and J ends lost 6 bases and 8 bases, in that order; junction bases with no gene match: 3. CDR3 sequence (DNA): TGTGCCAGCAGCCCGGACAGGGATTCACCCCTCCACTTT. Translating gives CASSPDRDSPLHF.

This clonotype was picked up many times. V is TRBV28 and J is TRBJ1-2; D is unresolved. The CDR3 extends over 11 amino acids. Germline-derived CDR1 and CDR2 are MDHEN and SYDVKM. Trimming pared 8 bases from V and 5 bases from J, leaving 9 bases between. As DNA, the CDR3 is TGTGCCAGCGATACCGGATATGGCTACACCTTC. Translated: CASDTGYGYTF.

The chain links TRBV12-3 or TRBV12-4 to TRBJ1-2; D might be TRBD1 (5 bases). V lost 5 bases and J 4 bases, leaving 17 bases between the germline ends. The CDR3 runs to 15 residues. The CDR3 DNA reads TGTGCCAGCAGTCCGGGACCGAGCCACGGCTATGGCTACACCTTC. This translates into CASSPGPSHGYGYTF.

This clonotype has at least ten counts. The genes are TRBV5-4 and TRBJ2-3; tentative D call: TRBD2 (5 bases). Trimming took off 4 bases at V and 0 bases at J, with 12 bases between the two ends. The CDR3 loop spans 15 amino acids. Germline V gives CDR1 SGHNT, CDR2 YYREEE (reference sequence). In DNA form, the CDR3 reads TGTGCCAGCAGCCTCGACACTAGTAGCACAGATACGCAGTATTTT. Translating gives CASSLDTSSTDTQYF.

The rearrangement uses TRBV7-4 and TRBJ1-1; TRBD1 is a possible D gene (5 bases). CDR3 length: 15 amino acids. Germline CDR1 and CDR2: SGHVT and SQSDAQ. Deletions cut 4 bases from V and 7 bases from J, with 19 bases between. The CDR3 sequence is CASSSHSQESSEAFF. The CDR3 DNA reads as TGTGCCAGCAGCTCCCATTCACAGGAGTCCAGTGAAGCTTTCTTT.

This clonotype was detected ten times or more. The rearrangement uses TRBV28 and TRBJ2-3; 12 nucleotides agree with TRBD2. V trimming: 6 bases; J trimming: 10 bases; junction bases outside the gene matches: 11. The CDR3 spans 15 residues. CDR1 and CDR2 (germline): MDHEN, SYDVKM. The CDR3 nucleotides are TGTGCCAGCAGAGAGACTAGCGGGAGCGCCCCGGCGCAGTATTTT. Protein: CASRETSGSAPAQYF.

This clonotype occurred many times. The chain couples TRBV18 to TRBJ1-1; D is uncertain. V was trimmed by 0 bases and J by 5 bases, leaving 10 bases between them. The CDR3 runs 14 residues. Per the germline V gene, CDR1 is KGHSH and CDR2 is LQKENI. This chain's CDR3 is CASSPPVGVTEAFF. The CDR3 DNA follows: TGTGCCAGCTCACCACCTGTTGGGGTTACTGAAGCTTTCTTT.

There are many counts of this clonotype. The CDR3 here is CASSLVAGQNTGELFF. CDR3 sequence (DNA): TGTGCCAGCAGTTTGGTGGCGGGACAGAACACCGGGGAGCTGTTTTTT. V usage is TRBV7-2 and J usage is TRBJ2-2; D may correspond to TRBD1 or TRBD2 (6 bases each). Germline-derived CDR1 and CDR2 are SGHTA and FQGNSA. The CDR3 totals 16 residues. V lost 6 bases to trimming and J lost 1 base, with 15 bases between them.

This clonotype appeared a few times. The V and J genes are TRBV19 and TRBJ1-5; D remains ambiguous. Per the germline V gene, CDR1 is LNHDA and CDR2 is SQIVND (reference sequence). This CDR3 has 16 amino acids. The ends were cut back, 3 bases at V and 7 bases at J, with 19 bases in the middle. CDR3 amino acids: CASSISWQTIRQPQHF. In nucleotides, the CDR3 is TGTGCCAGTAGTATTTCTTGGCAGACGATTCGGCAGCCCCAGCATTTT. Supplemented by reference TRBV19 and TRBJ1-5, the full variable domain reads DGGITQSPKYLFRKEGQNVTLSCEQNLNHDAMYWYRQDPGQGLRLIYYSQIVNDFQKGDIAEGYSVSREKKESFPLTVTSAQKNPTAFYLCASSISWQTIRQPQHFGDGTRLSIL.